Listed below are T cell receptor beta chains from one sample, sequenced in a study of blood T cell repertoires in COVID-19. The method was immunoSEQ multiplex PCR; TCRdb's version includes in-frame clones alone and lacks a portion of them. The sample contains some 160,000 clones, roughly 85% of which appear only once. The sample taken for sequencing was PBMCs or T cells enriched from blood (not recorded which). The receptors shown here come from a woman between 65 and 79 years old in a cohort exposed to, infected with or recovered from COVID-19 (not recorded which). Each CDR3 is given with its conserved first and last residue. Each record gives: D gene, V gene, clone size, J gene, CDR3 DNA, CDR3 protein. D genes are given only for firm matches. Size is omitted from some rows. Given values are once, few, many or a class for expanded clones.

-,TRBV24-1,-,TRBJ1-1,TGTGCCACCAGCGAGGCCAGTGGGAACACTGAAGCTTTCTTT,CATSEASGNTEAFF
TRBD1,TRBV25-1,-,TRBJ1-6,TGTGCCAGCAGGGCCTACGGGACAGGGGATAATTCACCCCTCCACTTT,CASRAYGTGDNSPLHF
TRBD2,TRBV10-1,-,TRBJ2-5,TGCGCCAGCAGTGGATGGACTAGCGGGATTTACCAAGAGACCCAGTACTTC,CASSGWTSGIYQETQYF
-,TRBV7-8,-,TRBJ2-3,TGTGCCAGCAGCCCCAGCCGACTAGGGGCGCAGTATTTT,CASSPSRLGAQYF
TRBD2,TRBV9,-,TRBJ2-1,TGTGCCAGCAGCCCCCAACTAGCGGGAGGGAATGAGCAGTTCTTC,CASSPQLAGGNEQFF
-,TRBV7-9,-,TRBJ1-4,TGTGCCAGCAGCCCGCCCCGACAGGTTTCCAATGAAAAACTGTTTTTT,CASSPPRQVSNEKLFF
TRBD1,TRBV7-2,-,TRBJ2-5,TGTGCCAGCAGCCCGTACGGACAGGGGAGGACCCAGTACTTC,CASSPYGQGRTQYF
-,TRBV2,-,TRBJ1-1,TGTGCCAGCAGTGTCAGGGAGGGGACTGAAGCTTTCTTT,CASSVREGTEAFF
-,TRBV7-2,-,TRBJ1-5,TGTGCCAGCAGCCAACGGGGGGCTTATCAGCCCCAGCATTTT,CASSQRGAYQPQHF
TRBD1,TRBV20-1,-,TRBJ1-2,TGCAGTGCTAGTACGGGACAGGGGGGAGGCTACACCTTC,CSASTGQGGGYTF
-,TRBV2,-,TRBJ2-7,TGTGCCAGCAGCGCCGGTAGGGGCGTCCCCCCCTACGAGCAGTACTTC,CASSAGRGVPPYEQYF
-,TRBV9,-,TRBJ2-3,TGTGCCAGCAGCTTACAGCACCTGACAGATACGCAGTATTTT,CASSLQHLTDTQYF
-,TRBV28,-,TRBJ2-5,TGTGCCAGCAGTTTGGGCACGCAAGAGACCCAGTACTTC,CASSLGTQETQYF
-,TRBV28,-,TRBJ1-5,TGTGCCAGCCAAAAGGGGGGGCACAATCAGCCCCAGCATTTT,CASQKGGHNQPQHF
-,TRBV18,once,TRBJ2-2,TGTGCCAGCTCACCGGCACAGGTAAACACCGGGGAGCTGTTTTTT,CASSPAQVNTGELFF
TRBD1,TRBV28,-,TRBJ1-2,TGTGCCAGCAGTCCAGAGCGGACAGGGGGGAGGGATGGCTACACCTTC,CASSPERTGGRDGYTF
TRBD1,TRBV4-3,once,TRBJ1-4,TGCGCCAGCAGCCAAGATCTGGGACAGACAAATGAAAAACTGTTTTTT,CASSQDLGQTNEKLFF
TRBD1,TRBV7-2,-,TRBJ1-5,TGTGCCAGCTCCCAGGGGGATACCAATCAGCCCCAGCATTTT,CASSQGDTNQPQHF
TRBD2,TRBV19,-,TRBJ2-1,TGTGCCAGTAGTATCGGACTAGCGGCAGGGTACAATGAGCAGTTCTTC,CASSIGLAAGYNEQFF
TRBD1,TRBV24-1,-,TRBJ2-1,TGTGCCACCAGTTCGGGACAGGGATACAATGAGCAGTTCTTC,CATSSGQGYNEQFF
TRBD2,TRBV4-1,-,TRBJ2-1,TGCGCCAGCAGCCAAGATCTCGGGACTAGCGGGAGGCACAATGAGCAGTTCTTC,CASSQDLGTSGRHNEQFF
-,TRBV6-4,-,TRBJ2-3,TGTGCCAGCAGGGAGGGACCTAGCACAGATACGCAGTATTTT,CASREGPSTDTQYF
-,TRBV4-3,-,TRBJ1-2,TGCGCCAGCAGCCAAATACAGGGCGCTCCTAACTATGGCTACACCTTC,CASSQIQGAPNYGYTF
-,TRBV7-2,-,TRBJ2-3,TGTGCCAGCAGCTCCCACAATACAGATACGCAGTATTTT,CASSSHNTDTQYF
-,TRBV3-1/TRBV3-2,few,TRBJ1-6,TGTGCCAGCAGCCAAGAGGCGGGTTCACCCCTCCACTTT,CASSQEAGSPLHF
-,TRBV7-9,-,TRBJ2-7,TGTGCCAGCAGCTACTTTGGACAGCTAATGGGGGAGCAGTACTTC,CASSYFGQLMGEQYF
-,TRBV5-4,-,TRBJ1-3,TGTGCCAGCAGCTTGCCAGGAAACTCTGGAAACACCATATATTTT,CASSLPGNSGNTIYF
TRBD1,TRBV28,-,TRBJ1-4,TGTGCCAGCGGAGTAGGGGGCGCTTTTGAAAAACTGTTTTTT,CASGVGGAFEKLFF
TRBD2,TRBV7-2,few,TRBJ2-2,TGTGCCAGCAGCTTAGTCCGGGAGGTAATCGGGGAGCTGTTTTTT,CASSLVREVIGELFF
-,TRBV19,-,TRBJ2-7,TGTGCCAGTATCGGAGGCTACGAGCAGTACTTC,CASIGGYEQYF
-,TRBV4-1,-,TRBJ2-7,TGCGCCAGCAGCCAACAGGCCAAAAGCTCCTACGAGCAGTACTTC,CASSQQAKSSYEQYF
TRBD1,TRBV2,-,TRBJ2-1,TGTGCCAGCCAGACAGGGGGCGGGAATGAGCAGTTCTTC,CASQTGGGNEQFF
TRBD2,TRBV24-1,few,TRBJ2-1,TGTGCCACCAGTGATTCCGGGACTAGCGGGATTAATGAGCAGTTCTTC,CATSDSGTSGINEQFF
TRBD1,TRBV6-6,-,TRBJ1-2,TGTGCCAGCAGCCGACAACGACGGGACAGGGGGGGTGCTAACTATGGCTACACCTTC,CASSRQRRDRGGANYGYTF
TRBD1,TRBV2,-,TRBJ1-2,TGTGCCAGCAGTGAGCCTGGTCGGCAGGGGGGTTTCGGGTACACCTTC,CASSEPGRQGGFGYTF
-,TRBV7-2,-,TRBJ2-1,TGTGCCAGCAGCTTACAGTCCTGGACTCAGTACAATGAGCAGTTCTTC,CASSLQSWTQYNEQFF
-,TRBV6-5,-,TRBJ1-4,TGTGCCAGCAGTTACGCGGGGAATGTGGGAACAAAACTGTTTTTT,CASSYAGNVGTKLFF
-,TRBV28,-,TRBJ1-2,TGTGCCAGCAGTTTAGAAGGGCACGGGAATGGCTACACCTTC,CASSLEGHGNGYTF
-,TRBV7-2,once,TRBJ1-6,TGTGCCAGCAGCCCATCCAGACAGAATTCACCCCTCCACTTT,CASSPSRQNSPLHF
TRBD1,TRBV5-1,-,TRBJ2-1,TGCGCCAGCAGCTTTCGGGGACAGGGGGCGAGTAATGAGCAGTTCTTC,CASSFRGQGASNEQFF
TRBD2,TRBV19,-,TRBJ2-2,TGTGCCAGTGGGAAGCTAGCGGGAGAAGTTGTCGGGGAGCTGTTTTTT,CASGKLAGEVVGELFF
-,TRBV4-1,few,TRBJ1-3,TGCGCCAGCAGCCAACCCCGTTCTGGAAACACCATATATTTT,CASSQPRSGNTIYF